This is a list of T cell receptor beta chains from one sample in a study of T cell repertoires in cytomegalovirus infection. TCRdb reprocessed the reads via MiXCR and lists one record per CDR3 protein. The sample lists approximately 400,000 distinct CDR3 sequences; 25% to 40% were seen once. Material: PBMCs. All receptors come from a human donor in good health (CMV status not recorded). Some clones in this sample may be carry-over from other donors' samples. Both conserved end residues are part of each CDR3. D genes are given only for firm matches. Only part of the rows carry a size: once, few, many, or a class if the clone is expanded.

>TRBJ2-1|.|.|TRBV10-3
CAISESGGAGDEQFF
TGTGCCATCAGTGAGTCAGGGGGGGCAGGGGATGAGCAGTTCTTC
>TRBJ1-1|.|many|TRBV28
CASRDTNTEAFF
TGTGCCAGCAGAGACACGAACACTGAAGCTTTCTTT
>TRBJ2-3|.|few|TRBV2
CASRTGSGTDTQYF
TGTGCCAGCAGAACAGGGAGCGGCACAGATACGCAGTATTTT
>TRBJ2-7|.|few|TRBV14
CASSKVGGTQGREQYF
TGTGCCAGCAGCAAGGTTGGGGGGACCCAGGGAAGGGAGCAGTACTTC
>TRBJ2-1|.|.|TRBV7-2
CASTLGGAGRFF
TGTGCCAGCACCCTAGGGGGGGCAGGGCGGTTCTTC
>TRBJ2-7|.|.|TRBV12-3/TRBV12-4
CASIFSLQCEQYF
TGTGCAAGCATTTTCTCCTTGCAGTGCGAGCAGTACTTC
>TRBJ2-7|TRBD1|few|TRBV7-3
CASSPQGGTGINYEQYF
TGTGCCAGCAGCCCTCAAGGGGGGACAGGAATAAACTACGAGCAGTACTTC
>TRBJ2-1|.|.|TRBV7-9
CASRDGLVSYNEQFF
TGTGCCAGCCGAGACGGACTGGTCTCCTACAATGAGCAGTTCTTC
>TRBJ1-6|TRBD1|many|TRBV7-2
CASSLDRGYNSPLHF
TGTGCCAGCAGCTTAGACAGGGGCTATAATTCACCCCTCCACTTT
>TRBJ2-2|TRBD2|few|TRBV5-5
CASSPSGAPFPNTGELFF
TGTGCCAGCAGCCCCAGCGGGGCACCTTTTCCGAACACCGGGGAGCTGTTTTTT
>TRBJ2-3|.|.|TRBV6-1
CAISEGGRGGKDTQYF
TGTGCCATCAGTGAAGGGGGTAGGGGGGGAAAAGATACGCAGTATTTT
>TRBJ2-3|.|.|TRBV6-2/TRBV6-3
CASKPPGSTDTQYF
TGTGCCAGCAAACCCCCGGGGAGTACAGATACGCAGTATTTT
>TRBJ2-7|.|many|TRBV27
CASSLRTPLYEQYF
TGTGCCAGCAGTCTTAGGACACCCCTCTACGAGCAGTACTTC
>TRBJ2-5|TRBD2|few|TRBV12-3/TRBV12-4
CASSDIAGAVGTQYF
TGTGCCAGCAGTGACATAGCGGGGGCGGTGGGGACCCAGTACTTC
>TRBJ1-4|.|.|TRBV20-1
CSARGNRRGAFNEKLFF
TGCAGTGCTAGGGGAAACCGGCGGGGGGCGTTTAATGAAAAACTGTTTTTT
>TRBJ1-1|.|.|TRBV27
CASSFLGVNTEAFF
TGTGCCAGCAGTTTTTTAGGGGTGAACACTGAAGCTTTCTTT
>TRBJ2-5|.|.|TRBV29-1
CSVEKASQYF
TGCAGCGTTGAAAAGGCCTCCCAGTACTTC
>TRBJ2-2|TRBD1|.|TRBV6-2/TRBV6-3
CASRTGGVTGELFF
TGTGCCAGTAGGACAGGGGGTGTCACCGGGGAGCTGTTTTTT
>TRBJ1-1|TRBD1|once|TRBV20-1
CSARYTGELNTEAFF
TGCAGTGCTAGGTATACAGGGGAACTGAACACTGAAGCTTTCTTT
>TRBJ1-4|.|many|TRBV7-8
CASSLFRSPEQQVFSTNEKLFF
TGTGCCAGCAGCCTTTTCAGATCCCCCGAACAGCAAGTCTTTTCAACTAATGAAAAACTGTTTTTT
>TRBJ1-5|.|many|TRBV28
CASSFWQGLGGNQPQHF
TGTGCCAGCAGTTTCTGGCAGGGGTTAGGGGGCAATCAGCCCCAGCATTTT
>TRBJ2-3|TRBD2|many|TRBV7-6
CASSRPLSGGAGTDTQYF
TGTGCCAGCAGCCGACCTCTTAGCGGGGGGGCCGGGACAGATACGCAGTATTTT
>TRBJ1-4|.|.|TRBV6-5
CARSYDGANEKLFF
TGTGCCCGCAGTTACGACGGGGCTAATGAAAAACTGTTTTTT
>TRBJ2-1|.|.|TRBV5-1
CASSLSYSEQFF
TGCGCCAGCAGCTTATCATACAGTGAGCAGTTCTTC
>TRBJ2-1|.|.|TRBV7-4
CASSLGGSEQFF
TGTGCCAGCAGCTTAGGAGGTTCCGAGCAGTTCTTC
>TRBJ2-7|.|.|TRBV5-1
CASSLVGDPPFEQYF
TGCGCCAGCAGCTTGGTTGGGGATCCCCCCTTCGAGCAGTACTTC
>TRBJ2-3|.|many|TRBV7-2
CASSLVQGPTDTQYF
TGTGCCAGCAGCTTAGTCCAGGGCCCCACAGATACGCAGTATTTT
>TRBJ2-6|.|few|TRBV30
CAWSVASGANVLTF
TGTGCCTGGAGTGTTGCCTCTGGGGCCAACGTCCTGACTTTC
>TRBJ2-3|.|.|TRBV15
CATSRDQGYTQYF
TGTGCCACCAGCAGAGATCAGGGATATACGCAGTATTTT
>TRBJ2-1|TRBD2|many|TRBV6-1
CASNYGGNEQFF
TGTGCCAGCAACTACGGGGGGAATGAGCAGTTCTTC
>TRBJ1-5|.|many|TRBV7-8
CASSPEDRNQPQHF
TGTGCCAGCAGCCCCGAGGATCGGAATCAGCCCCAGCATTTT
>TRBJ1-6|TRBD1|.|TRBV7-2
CARSLLLLTGVRSPLHF
TGTGCCAGAAGCTTACTTTTGCTGACAGGGGTAAGGTCACCCCTCCACTTT
>TRBJ2-2|.|few|TRBV20-1
CSARDTSQDTGELFF
TGCAGTGCTAGAGATACTAGCCAGGACACCGGGGAGCTGTTTTTT
>TRBJ2-1|.|few|TRBV14
CASSQDSAGLYNEQFF
TGTGCCAGCAGCCAAGATAGCGCGGGCCTGTACAATGAGCAGTTCTTC
>TRBJ1-1|.|.|TRBV6-1
CASSEKRRDGKAFF
TGTGCCAGCAGTGAAAAGAGGAGGGATGGTAAGGCTTTCTTT
>TRBJ1-2|.|.|TRBV7-9
CASIPDGRSGYTF
TGTGCCAGCATCCCGGACGGCCGGAGTGGCTACACCTTC
>TRBJ2-5|TRBD1|.|TRBV2
CASREGQTLETQYF
TGTGCCAGCAGAGAGGGACAGACTCTCGAGACCCAGTACTTC
>TRBJ1-1|TRBD1|few|TRBV20-1
CSAPSFGQGASAFF
TGCAGTGCCCCCTCCTTCGGACAGGGGGCCTCGGCTTTCTTT
>TRBJ1-4|TRBD1|many|TRBV7-6
CASSRDSSNEKLFF
TGTGCCAGCAGCCGGGACAGCTCTAATGAAAAACTGTTTTTT
>TRBJ1-5|TRBD1|.|TRBV6-2/TRBV6-3
CASGTGRGHNQPQHF
TGTGCCAGCGGGACAGGTCGGGGGCACAATCAGCCCCAGCATTTT